Listed below are T cell receptor beta chains from one sample, sequenced in a study of cytotoxic CD8 clonotypes in ibrutinib-treated CLL. Libraries were prepared by immunoSEQ multiplex PCR; TCRdb keeps only in-frame clonotypes and omits some of them. The sample yields around 130,000 clones, under 90% seen once. This specimen was PBMCs, taken after 24 months of ibrutinib treatment. All receptors come from a human donor with chronic lymphocytic leukemia. The CDR3 runs from the conserved cysteine through the conserved F or W. The D gene is left open where the match is weak. For some rows the clone size is stated as once, few or many, or as a class when expanded; others skip it.

clone size,V gene,J gene,D gene,CDR3 protein,CDR3 DNA
-,TRBV6-5,TRBJ1-6,-,CASSYSQGTYNSPLHF,TGTGCCAGCAGTTACTCACAGGGAACTTATAATTCACCCCTCCACTTT
once,TRBV6-7,TRBJ1-5,TRBD1,CASTFTGGHDNQPQHF,TGTGCCAGCACCTTCACAGGGGGCCATGACAATCAGCCCCAGCATTTT
-,TRBV2,TRBJ1-1,-,CASISDLNTEAFF,TGTGCCAGCATAAGCGATTTGAACACTGAAGCTTTCTTT
-,TRBV21-1,TRBJ2-5,-,CASSKVYEETAPLVETQYF,TGTGCCAGCAGCAAAGTTTATGAGGAGACAGCCCCTTTGGTGGAGACCCAGTACTTC
-,TRBV28,TRBJ2-5,-,CATRTQGRQETQYF,TGTGCCACCCGGACGCAGGGGCGACAAGAGACCCAGTACTTC
-,TRBV10-2,TRBJ2-3,-,CASANPGLVYF,TGCGCCAGTGCTAATCCGGGGTTGGTGTATTTT
-,TRBV7-2,TRBJ2-5,-,CASSWEGARETQYF,TGTGCCAGCAGCTGGGAGGGGGCCCGGGAGACCCAGTACTTC
-,TRBV2,TRBJ2-7,-,CASKGSPSGQYF,TGTGCCAGCAAGGGTTCTCCGTCCGGGCAGTACTTC
-,TRBV2,TRBJ1-5,-,CASSKGINQPQHF,TGTGCCAGCAGTAAGGGCATCAATCAGCCCCAGCATTTT
-,TRBV4-1,TRBJ2-2,-,CATRGQNTGELFF,TGCGCCACGAGGGGTCAGAACACCGGGGAGCTGTTTTTT
-,TRBV2,TRBJ2-2,TRBD1,CASIQRGQRNTGELFF,TGTGCCAGCATTCAAAGGGGGCAGCGTAACACCGGGGAGCTGTTTTTT
-,TRBV6-6,TRBJ2-3,-,CASSSQTLGTQYF,TGTGCCAGCAGTTCTCAGACACTGGGTACGCAGTATTTT
-,TRBV11-2,TRBJ2-7,-,CASSVGGYEQYF,TGTGCCAGCAGCGTAGGGGGCTACGAGCAGTACTTC
-,TRBV2,TRBJ2-7,-,CASSEQGESEQYF,TGTGCCAGCAGTGAACAGGGTGAGAGCGAGCAGTACTTC
once,TRBV5-5,TRBJ2-5,-,CASSYFIWTQYF,TGTGCCAGCAGCTACTTTATATGGACCCAGTACTTC
-,TRBV4-3,TRBJ2-2,-,CASSQDSSRTTGELFF,TGCGCCAGCAGCCAAGATAGCAGTCGCACCACCGGGGAGCTGTTTTTT
-,TRBV28,TRBJ2-5,-,CASSNPGETLETQYF,TGTGCCAGCAGTAACCCAGGGGAAACTCTGGAGACCCAGTACTTC
-,TRBV6-5,TRBJ1-1,-,CASLDSLRGFTEAFF,TGTGCCAGCCTGGACAGTCTCAGGGGCTTCACTGAAGCTTTCTTT
-,TRBV29-1,TRBJ2-5,TRBD2,CSVSLAGGPYETQYF,TGCAGCGTTTCGCTAGCGGGGGGACCTTACGAGACCCAGTACTTC
-,TRBV2,TRBJ1-5,-,CASSERSDSNQPQHF,TGTGCCAGCAGTGAACGTTCGGACAGCAATCAGCCCCAGCATTTT
-,TRBV29-1,TRBJ2-6,TRBD2,CSVGARGGFGANVLTF,TGCAGCGTTGGAGCCCGGGGGGGCTTTGGGGCCAACGTCCTGACTTTC
-,TRBV6-6,TRBJ1-2,TRBD1,CASNRGQGVGYGYTF,TGTGCCAGCAACCGAGGACAGGGGGTTGGGTATGGCTACACCTTC
-,TRBV7-2,TRBJ2-7,-,CASSLQSGVTYEQYF,TGTGCCAGCAGCTTACAGTCAGGGGTTACCTACGAGCAGTACTTC
-,TRBV6-5,TRBJ2-7,-,CASRERRGPTYEQYF,TGTGCCAGCAGAGAGCGACGGGGGCCGACCTACGAGCAGTACTTC
-,TRBV12-5,TRBJ2-3,-,CASGLETGPTDTQYF,TGTGCTAGTGGTTTGGAAACAGGGCCCACAGATACGCAGTATTTT
-,TRBV28,TRBJ2-7,TRBD1,CASGPPGTGSYEQYF,TGTGCCAGCGGCCCCCCCGGGACAGGTTCCTACGAGCAGTACTTC
-,TRBV29-1,TRBJ2-1,TRBD2,CSTGLGALDEQFF,TGCAGCACGGGACTAGGGGCCCTAGATGAGCAGTTCTTC
once,TRBV5-4,TRBJ2-7,-,CASSLDRGGGYEQYF,TGTGCCAGCAGCTTGGACAGGGGAGGAGGTTACGAGCAGTACTTC
-,TRBV5-4,TRBJ2-7,TRBD2,CASSQEQAGSSYEQYF,TGTGCCAGCAGCCAAGAGCAAGCGGGGAGCTCCTACGAGCAGTACTTC
-,TRBV5-1,TRBJ1-3,TRBD1,CASSHGQGDTIYF,TGCGCCAGCAGCCACGGACAGGGGGACACCATATATTTT
-,TRBV5-8,TRBJ1-6,TRBD1,CASSYTGQSSYNSPLHF,TGTGCCAGCAGTTACACGGGACAGAGCTCCTATAATTCACCCCTCCACTTT
-,TRBV29-1,TRBJ1-2,TRBD1,CSVDVTGAIPYGYTF,TGCAGCGTTGACGTGACAGGGGCCATCCCCTATGGCTACACCTTC
-,TRBV2,TRBJ1-2,TRBD1,CASSPSGQGAGGYTF,TGTGCCAGCAGTCCTTCGGGACAGGGGGCGGGTGGCTACACCTTC
-,TRBV10-2,TRBJ2-5,-,CAQIHQETQYF,TGCGCCCAGATCCACCAAGAGACCCAGTACTTC
-,TRBV11-2,TRBJ2-2,TRBD2,CASSLRGAGGPAGELFF,TGTGCCAGCAGCTTACGGGGCGCGGGGGGGCCTGCCGGGGAGCTGTTTTTT
-,TRBV5-5,TRBJ2-7,TRBD1,CASSLDPGTGTYEQYF,TGTGCCAGCAGCTTGGACCCCGGGACAGGCACCTACGAGCAGTACTTC
once,TRBV2,TRBJ2-3,-,CASSPPNTDTQYF,TGTGCCAGCAGTCCCCCTAACACAGATACGCAGTATTTT
few,TRBV30,TRBJ1-5,TRBD1,CAWKGGGGQSGNQPQHF,TGTGCCTGGAAAGGGGGCGGTGGGCAGTCGGGCAATCAGCCCCAGCATTTT
-,TRBV11-2,TRBJ2-5,-,CASSPYQETQYF,TGTGCCAGCAGCCCATACCAAGAGACCCAGTACTTC
once,TRBV11-2,TRBJ2-5,TRBD2,CASSLALLGGKETQYF,TGTGCCAGCAGCTTAGCTCTCCTCGGGGGGAAAGAGACCCAGTACTTC
-,TRBV10-2,TRBJ1-2,-,CASTRQDANYGYTF,TGCGCCAGCACTAGACAGGACGCTAACTATGGCTACACCTTC
once,TRBV5-4,TRBJ1-2,-,CASSLGRFANYGYTF,TGTGCCAGCAGCTTGGGTCGGTTCGCTAACTATGGCTACACCTTC
-,TRBV5-5,TRBJ1-5,-,CASSLDLNQPQHF,TGTGCCAGCAGCTTGGATCTAAATCAGCCCCAGCATTTT
-,TRBV29-1,TRBJ1-3,-,CSVARSSGNTIYF,TGCAGCGTTGCTAGGAGCTCTGGAAACACCATATATTTT
-,TRBV6-1,TRBJ2-7,-,CASSRELSYEQYF,TGTGCCAGCAGTAGGGAGTTATCCTACGAGCAGTACTTC
-,TRBV5-1,TRBJ2-1,TRBD2,CASSGTSVYNEQFF,TGCGCCAGCAGCGGGACTAGCGTTTACAATGAGCAGTTCTTC
-,TRBV2,TRBJ2-5,-,CASWGVGTQYF,TGTGCCAGCTGGGGGGTCGGGACCCAGTACTTC
-,TRBV28,TRBJ1-3,-,CASSPLGPGGGNTIYF,TGTGCCAGCAGTCCATTGGGTCCCGGGGGGGGAAACACCATATATTTT
-,TRBV5-1,TRBJ2-5,TRBD1,CASSPTTGKETQYF,TGCGCCAGCAGCCCTACGACAGGGAAAGAGACCCAGTACTTC
-,TRBV9,TRBJ2-2,TRBD1,CASSASGTGNGELFF,TGTGCCAGCAGCGCCTCCGGGACAGGGAACGGGGAGCTGTTTTTT
-,TRBV4-1,TRBJ2-1,TRBD2,CASSPTSGSSYNEQFF,TGCGCCAGCAGCCCCACTAGCGGCAGCTCCTACAATGAGCAGTTCTTC